This paragraph reports one T cell receptor beta chain. Its cognate antigen has yet to be identified. The record has no base qualities; no much larger clone is one base away. The CDR3 regions of human TCRbeta chains were analyzed by immunosequencing. The authors' analysis ran thus. TCRs in the repertoires were compared against a reference library of SARS-CoV-2-specific TCRs that had been generated with the MIRA antigen-specificity platform. Breadth meant the fraction of unique TCRs that were SARS-CoV-2-associated, whereas depth meant the fraction of total T cells that were SARS-CoV-2-associated. Each spike-specific TCR was assigned to its reactive spike region and to a CD4 or CD8 class using the MIRA data. Log10-transformed breadth and depth values were compared by one-way ANOVA with Sidak's multiple comparisons tests. TCRdb holds this immuneACCESS table with in-frame rearrangements only. Some clones are missing; in checked studies, unresolved V genes explain under half, and the rest has no known cause. The V and J calls and clone size are taken from that table; D and trimming were inferred from the DNA. For this sample there are about 150,000 clones; about 89% appear just once. Of the sample, about a tenth falls within the top ten clones.

Germline trimming amounts to 0 bases on V and 2 bases on J, with 13 as the count of junction bases outside the gene matches. According to the germline V gene (reference sequence), CDR1 reads LGHDT and CDR2 reads YNNKEL. The CDR3 covers 19 residues, taking in both the cysteine and the phenylalanine. The entry retains the CDR3 DNA only, 57 bases that are in frame from base 1. The label giving this sample's time point can be read as: about 28 days (+/-7) after the second vaccine dose. AZD1222 recipients given second doses at about 4 weeks or at about 12 weeks were pooled, since spike-specific TCR depth and breadth were not found to differ between the two schedules. Vaccinee samples were obtained from the UK trials COV001 and COV002, which included a single-blind randomized controlled phase 2/3 trial of AZD1222 (ChAdOx1 nCoV-19) in healthy adults. For TCRbeta chain sequencing, PBMC samples were collected from trial participants at day 0 and at day 28 after the second dose.

The data derive from a study of T cell responses to AZD1222 COVID-19 vaccine (dated by TCRdb to the early 2020s). Background on the whole study: TCR sequencing covered fewer than 250 trial participants: about 210 given two doses of AZD1222 and about 26 given two doses of MenACWY control vaccine. Enrollment into the trials was organized by age into subgroups of 18-55, 56-69 and 70-plus years, and those subgroups contained roughly 150, 30 and 60 TCR-sequenced participants, respectively. What the authors observed across the whole study: Because no samples from the day 14 peak response were available, repertoires could be characterized only after the peak T cell response. Reportedly, almost half of the unique spike-specific TCRs recognized epitopes lying outside the regions that are mutated in the B.1.351 and B.1.1.7 variants. The vaccine-associated CD4 TCRs covered the entire spike protein, and the dominant responses fell in regions 160-218 and 743-854. Conclusions about previously exposed vaccinees were limited because only a handful of AZD1222 recipients were SARS-CoV-2 seropositive at baseline. The 56-69-year group was small, and its depth increase did not reach significance, likely because of low power. Participants were mostly white British and included more females than males, and it was suggested by the authors that clonal diversity may have been underestimated. A significant rise in spike-specific TCR breadth and depth was observed after two AZD1222 doses relative to day 0 and relative to MenACWY recipients.

Rearrangement joined TRBV3-1 (or the pseudogene TRBV3-2) to TRBJ1-2; TRBD1 fits 9 bases in the junction. This TCR was recovered from an adult who received the AZD1222 COVID-19 vaccine. The specimen comprised peripheral blood, sampled 28 days after the second AZD1222 dose. For the CDR3, the sequence is CASSQDYPGTGLSNYGYTF. In nucleotides, the sequence is TGTGCCAGCAGCCAAGATTACCCCGGGACAGGGCTCTCAAACTATGGCTACACCTTC.